Presented here are 32 T cell receptor beta chains from one specimen sequenced in a study of blood T cell repertoires in COVID-19. Repertoires were generated with immunoSEQ multiplex PCR, while TCRdb's copy carries only in-frame clones and drops some. The data contain about 150,000 clones, 80% to 90% of them singletons. Sequencing used peripheral blood. The source is a man aged 18 to 35 with COVID-19, enrolled during active disease.

V usage is TRBV6-2 or TRBV6-3 and J usage is TRBJ2-7; D might be TRBD1 (6 bases). The CDR3 has 16 residues. V lost 2 bases and J lost 0, with 14 bases in between. In germline, CDR1 is MNHEY, CDR2 SVGEGT. The CDR3 DNA reads TGTGCCAGCAGTTACCCCCGGGACAAAATCTCCTACGAGCAGTACTTC. This translates into CASSYPRDKISYEQYF.

This chain uses TRBV18 with TRBJ2-5; a weak D match, TRBD1 (5 bases). Germline V gene data show CDR1 as KGHSH and CDR2 as LQKENI. This CDR3 is 14 amino acids long. V lost 2 bases, J lost 3 bases, and 10 bases lay in between. CDR3 loop: CASSPGASEETQYF. The CDR3 DNA reads as TGTGCCAGCTCACCAGGGGCCTCCGAAGAGACCCAGTACTTC.

The rearrangement uses TRBV4-3 and TRBJ1-3; 8 bases match TRBD1. The CDR3 has 21 residues. The germline V gene has CDR1 LGHNA and CDR2 YSLEER. The junction had 18 bases not matched to a gene; V was cut back by 0 bases and J by 2 bases. CDR3 residues: CASSQDLADRGRMGTGNTIYF. DNA of the CDR3: TGCGCCAGCAGCCAAGATCTAGCAGACAGGGGAAGGATGGGGACTGGAAACACCATATATTTT.

V usage is TRBV30 and J usage is TRBJ1-2, with TRBD1 matching over 7 bases. The J segment lost 6 bases and the V segment lost 0 bases, leaving 4 bases of the junction unmatched. The germline V gene has CDR1 GTSNPN and CDR2 SVGIG (reference sequence). This CDR3 contains 13 residues. CDR3 DNA: TGTGCCTGGAGTGTATCAGGGGGAAATGGCTACACCTTC. Its protein product is CAWSVSGGNGYTF.

V and J are TRBV6-2 or TRBV6-3 and TRBJ1-2; no reliable D call. V dropped 5 bases and J dropped 8 bases, with 12 bases sitting between them. This CDR3 region has 12 residues. Germline values: CDR1 MNHEY, CDR2 SVGEGT. This chain's CDR3 is CASSTRGGGYTF. CDR3 bases: TGTGCCAGCAGTACTAGAGGAGGCGGCTACACCTTC.

V is TRBV15 and J is TRBJ2-6; TRBD1 might be the D (6 bases). V dropped 2 bases and J dropped 4 bases, with 15 bases sitting between them. This CDR3 has 17 residues. Germline V gene lookup returns CDR1 LNHNV and CDR2 YYDKDF (reference sequence). In DNA form, the CDR3 reads TGTGCCACCAGCAGACCCTCGGCAGGGGTCGGGGCCAACGTCCTGACTTTC. Its protein is CATSRPSAGVGANVLTF.

This clone appeared once. The chain employs TRBV5-1 and TRBJ2-7; tentative D call: TRBD1 (5 bases). Germline V lookup: CDR1 SGHRS, CDR2 YFSETQ. The V gene lost 0 bases and the J gene lost 4 bases, with 14 bases spanning the gap. This CDR3 has 15 amino acids. CDR3: CASSLGVGVGYEQYF. The CDR3 DNA reads as TGCGCCAGCAGCTTGGGGGTAGGGGTAGGGTACGAGCAGTACTTC.

The genes are TRBV13 and TRBJ2-7; 7 bases fit TRBD1. V gave up 4 bases and J gave up 5 bases; unmatched junction bases: 11. Germline loops: CDR1 PRHDT, CDR2 FYEKMQ (reference sequence). The CDR3 is made up of 15 amino acids. CDR3 residues: CASSSPGQWPNEQYF. As DNA, the CDR3 is TGTGCCAGCAGCTCCCCGGGACAGTGGCCAAACGAGCAGTACTTC.

In regard to this clone: The junction departs from the called germline gene at one end, perhaps through a read error. The rearrangement joins TRBV15 to TRBJ1-4, with D uncertain. Germline CDR1 reads LNHNV; CDR2 reads YYDKDF (reference sequence). CDR3 length: 12 residues. The CDR3 nucleotides read TGTGCCACCAGCAGTGAGAATGAAAAACTGCTTTTT. As protein: CATSSENEKLLF. Using reference TRBV15 and TRBJ1-4 for the parts outside the CDR3, the full variable domain is DAMVIQNPRYQVTQFGKPVTLSCSQTLNHNVMYWYQQKSSQAPKLLFHYYDKDFNNEADTPDNFQSRRPNTSFCFLDIRSPGLGDTAMYLCATSSENEKLLFGSGTQLSVL.

The chain carries TRBV3-1 (or the pseudogene TRBV3-2) and TRBJ2-3, with TRBD1 identical over 8 bases. After removal of 1 base from V and 3 bases from J, the junction contained 6 bases not matched to a gene. Germline V lookup: CDR1 LGHDT, CDR2 YNNKEL (reference sequence). This CDR3 is 16 amino acids long. The chain's CDR3 is CASSQGWNRGTDTQYF. As DNA, the CDR3 is TGTGCCAGCAGCCAAGGGTGGAACAGGGGGACAGATACGCAGTATTTT.

This clone was observed a handful of times. The chain joins TRBV6-5 to TRBJ2-1; 11 bases map to TRBD1. This CDR3 has 15 residues. CDR1 is MNHEY and CDR2 is SVGAGI in the germline V gene. The trim removed 6 bases at V and 2 bases at J, leaving 3 bases unmatched. Written as DNA, the CDR3 is TGTGCCAGCAGAAGGACAGGGGGCCCCTACAATGAGCAGTTCTTC. Translated: CASRRTGGPYNEQFF.

The chain employs TRBV4-3 and TRBJ2-7; 7 bases map to TRBD1. The germline V gene has CDR1 LGHNA and CDR2 YSLEER. J was trimmed by 4 bases and V by 1 base; bases with no gene match: 10. The CDR3 runs to 16 residues. CDR3 DNA sequence: TGCGCCAGCAGCCAAGCAGCCGGGACAGACTTTTACGAGCAGTACTTC. It translates to CASSQAAGTDFYEQYF.

This clone was detected only once. The gene calls are TRBV13 and TRBJ1-1; no firm D call. The germline V gene has CDR1 PRHDT and CDR2 FYEKMQ (reference sequence). The CDR3 length is 14 residues. V gave up 2 bases and J gave up 3 bases, with 10 bases separating them. The CDR3 sequence is CASSLLSRDTEAFF. DNA for the CDR3: TGTGCCAGCAGCTTATTGTCCCGGGACACTGAAGCTTTCTTT. The full variable domain, completed using reference TRBV13 and TRBJ1-1, is AAGVIQSPRHLIKEKRETATLKCYPIPRHDTVYWYQQGPGQDPQFLISFYEKMQSDKGSIPDRFSAQQFSDYHSELNMSSLELGDSALYFCASSLLSRDTEAFFGQGTRLTVV.

The chain joins TRBV5-1 to TRBJ2-1, with TRBD2 matching 7 bases. V lost 5 bases, J lost 2 bases, and 7 bases stayed unmatched. Per the germline V gene, CDR1 is SGHRS and CDR2 is YFSETQ. The CDR3 has 15 amino acids. CDR3 loop: CASSEGGIAYNEQFF. The CDR3 bases are TGCGCCAGCAGTGAGGGAGGGATCGCCTACAATGAGCAGTTCTTC.

Only one count was recorded for this clone. The rearrangement uses TRBV4-3 and TRBJ2-1; D gene ambiguous. Germline CDR1 reads LGHNA; CDR2 reads YSLEER. V lost 4 bases to trimming and J lost 0 bases, with 10 bases between them. The CDR3 covers 15 residues. The CDR3 here is CASSPTPYSYNEQFF. DNA for the CDR3: TGCGCCAGCAGCCCTACCCCCTACTCCTACAATGAGCAGTTCTTC.

A remark on this clone: Compared with germline, one end of the junction differs, possibly owing to a read error. This chain connects TRBV4-1 to TRBJ2-1; a weak D match, TRBD2 (5 bases). CDR1 is MGHRA and CDR2 is YSYEKL in the germline V gene. The CDR3 is 16 residues long. The CDR3 bases are TGCGCCAGCAGCGAAGACACCGCTCGGCGGGCCCATGAGCAGTTCTTC. Translated, it gives CASSEDTARRAHEQFF.

The chain is built from TRBV29-1 and TRBJ2-2, with 8 bases aligning to TRBD1. The CDR3 is 14 residues long. V shed 4 bases and J 6 bases; nucleotides not matched to a gene: 7. Germline CDR1 SQVTM, CDR2 ANQGSEA. CDR3 region: CSVASGGDSGELFF. The CDR3 nucleotides are TGCAGCGTTGCGTCAGGGGGCGATTCCGGGGAGCTGTTTTTT.

In this sample, this clone turned up once. This chain joins TRBV6-5 and TRBJ2-1, with D possibly TRBD2 on 6 matching bases. Germline V lookup: CDR1 MNHEY, CDR2 SVGAGI. The CDR3 has 15 amino acids. V was shortened by 6 bases and J by 10 bases, with 22 bases between the two germline ends. CDR3 nucleotides: TGTGCCAGCAGCCGTGCAGTCGACAACGGAGGGGAGCAGTTCTTC. Its protein product is CASSRAVDNGGEQFF.

This sequence joins TRBV9 and TRBJ2-7; D is perhaps TRBD1 (5 bases). V lost 3 bases and J lost 3, with 10 bases in between. The CDR3 contains 13 residues. Germline V gives CDR1 SGDLS, CDR2 YYNGEE. The CDR3 protein is CASSATGFYEQYF. CDR3 in DNA: TGTGCCAGCAGCGCCACAGGATTCTACGAGCAGTACTTC.

The V and J genes are TRBV5-1 and TRBJ1-1; the D gene is possibly TRBD1 (5 bases). Germline CDR1 and CDR2: SGHRS and YFSETQ. The CDR3 is 14 residues long. Trimming left V 4 bases short and J 5 bases short, with 15 bases between. CDR3 region: CASSPWQGGTEAFF. In nucleotides, the CDR3 is TGCGCCAGCAGCCCCTGGCAGGGAGGGACTGAAGCTTTCTTT.

This clone was recorded only once. The chain recombines TRBV6-2 or TRBV6-3 with TRBJ1-2; possibly TRBD1 for D (6 bases). Trimming removed 4 bases at V and 3 bases at J, with 18 bases between. The CDR3 sequence is 16 residues long. Germline V lookup: CDR1 MNHEY, CDR2 SVGEGT. CDR3 loop: CASSFNSRTVHYGYTF. The CDR3 coding sequence is TGTGCCAGCAGTTTCAATTCTCGGACAGTTCACTATGGCTACACCTTC.

In this sample, this clone turned up a few times. This chain joins TRBV6-6 and TRBJ1-1; 10 bases agree with TRBD1. The CDR3 contains 14 residues. V was clipped by 3 bases and J by 7 bases; unmatched bases: 5. Per germline, CDR1 MNHNY and CDR2 SVGAGI (reference sequence). The CDR3 DNA follows: TGTGCCAGCAGTTATCGTGACAGGGGGCGTGAAGCTTTCTTT. It yields the protein CASSYRDRGREAFF.

The chain uses TRBV5-1 and TRBJ2-7, with D tentatively TRBD1 (6 bases). Trimming removed 6 bases from V and 4 bases from J, with 14 bases in between. CDR1 and CDR2 (germline): SGHRS, YFSETQ. CDR3 length: 13 amino acids. CDR3 sequence (DNA): TGCGCCAGCAAAGGGCAGGGGTCGTACGAGCAGTACTTC. Protein: CASKGQGSYEQYF. Full variable domain (missing parts from reference TRBV5-1 and TRBJ2-7): KAGVTQTPRYLIKTRGQQVTLSCSPISGHRSVSWYQQTPGQGLQFLFEYFSETQRNKGNFPGRFSGRQFSNSRSEMNVSTLELGDSALYLCASKGQGSYEQYFGPGTRLTVT.

The chain combines TRBV19 with TRBJ2-1; 11 bases fit TRBD2. In germline, CDR1 is LNHDA, CDR2 SQIVND (reference sequence). The CDR3 runs 18 residues. The ends lost 3 bases at V and 2 bases at J; junction bases unmatched: 9. CDR3 bases: TGTGCCAGTAGTATTGCTAGCGGGAGGCTCCTCACCTACAATGAGCAGTTCTTC. Amino acids: CASSIASGRLLTYNEQFF.

This chain connects TRBV24-1 to TRBJ1-2; no definite D call. The germline CDR1 and CDR2 sequences are KGHDR and SFDVKD. Trimming pared 3 bases from V and 1 base from J, leaving 8 bases between. The CDR3 extends over 14 amino acids. The CDR3 DNA reads as TGTGCCACCAGTGATATGGGCCGTAACTATGGCTACACCTTC. Translation gives CATSDMGRNYGYTF.

The chain joins TRBV6-5 to TRBJ2-7, with D possibly TRBD2 on 6 matching bases. V dropped 4 bases and J dropped 5 bases, with 9 bases sitting between them. Germline-derived CDR1 and CDR2 are MNHEY and SVGAGI. The length of the CDR3 is 12 residues. The CDR3 DNA is TGTGCCAGCAGTTTGGGGGGAGACGAGCAGTACTTC. This codes for CASSLGGDEQYF.

This clone was counted a few times. CDR3 nucleotides: TGCGCCAGCAGCGGCGTTAGCGGGAGATCCTACAATGAGCAGTTCTTC. Its protein product is CASSGVSGRSYNEQFF. The V gene is TRBV5-1, the J gene TRBJ2-1, with 9 bases that match TRBD2. From germline, CDR1 is SGHRS and CDR2 YFSETQ. After removal of 4 bases from V and 1 base from J, the junction contained 6 bases not matched to a gene. This CDR3 has 16 amino acids. The variable domain in full, completed from reference TRBV5-1 and TRBJ2-1, reads KAGVTQTPRYLIKTRGQQVTLSCSPISGHRSVSWYQQTPGQGLQFLFEYFSETQRNKGNFPGRFSGRQFSNSRSEMNVSTLELGDSALYLCASSGVSGRSYNEQFFGPGTRLTVL.

This clone was detected only once. V is TRBV5-1 and J is TRBJ2-7; TRBD2 aligns across 7 bases. The trim removed 0 bases at V and 0 bases at J, leaving 0 bases unmatched. The CDR3 runs to 14 residues. Per germline, CDR1 SGHRS and CDR2 YFSETQ. The CDR3, as DNA: TGCGCCAGCAGCTTGGCGGGGGGCTCCTACGAGCAGTACTTC. This sequence encodes CASSLAGGSYEQYF.

This sequence joins TRBV6-2 or TRBV6-3 and TRBJ2-5; weak D call: TRBD2 (5 bases). The CDR3 runs 14 residues. Germline CDR1 and CDR2: MNHEY and SVGEGT. The V gene lost 5 bases and the J gene lost 5 bases, with 15 bases spanning the gap. The CDR3 loop reads CASSPIRRGETQYF. For the CDR3, the DNA is TGTGCCAGCAGTCCCATACGGCGAGGGGAGACCCAGTACTTC.

The J gene is TRBJ2-1, the V gene TRBV6-5; D gene uncertain. The CDR3 totals 16 residues. V lost 0 bases and J 0 bases, leaving 9 bases between the germline ends. Germline CDR1 and CDR2: MNHEY and SVGAGI. The CDR3 reads CASSYSYSHSYNEQFF. The CDR3 bases are TGTGCCAGCAGTTACTCCTACTCCCACTCCTACAATGAGCAGTTCTTC.

The chain employs TRBV24-1 and TRBJ2-6, with 7 positions matching TRBD1. The length of the CDR3 is 16 residues. Germline loops: CDR1 KGHDR, CDR2 SFDVKD. V trimming: 4 bases; J trimming: 2 bases; junction bases outside the gene matches: 4. Written as DNA, the CDR3 is TGTGCCACCAGTGACTACAGGGGAACTGGGGCCAACGTCCTGACTTTC. Translating gives CATSDYRGTGANVLTF.

This chain uses TRBV27 with TRBJ2-7, with D possibly matching TRBD1 (7 bases). Germline V lookup: CDR1 MNHEY, CDR2 SMNVEV (reference sequence). The CDR3 is 13 amino acids. The V and J ends lost 6 bases and 7 bases respectively, with 16 bases between them. The CDR3 loop is CASRISGGGEQYF. Written as DNA, the CDR3 is TGTGCCAGCAGAATCTCAGGGGGAGGAGAGCAGTACTTC.